The rows below give T cell receptor beta chains drawn from one sample of a study of human T cells and chemical hapten exposure. In TCRdb, the RACE reads were re-called with MiXCR into one record per CDR3 protein. The sample consists of 150,000 to 200,000 distinct CDR3 sequences, about 14% of them appearing once. This specimen consisted of whole blood, obtained in connection with sensitization to the hapten diphenylcyclopropenone (DPC). The receptors here all came from a woman aged 25 to 39 with alopecia areata. Some clones in this sample may be carry-over from other donors' samples. The CDR3 runs from the conserved cysteine through the conserved F or W. Fields, in order: V gene, clone size, J gene, D gene, CDR3 DNA, CDR3 protein. D genes are given only for firm matches. Clone size is shown for a subset of rows, as once, few, many or a class of expanded clone.

>TRBV9|.|TRBJ1-2|TRBD1
TGTGCCAGCAGCGTAGGGGACAGGGTTAACTATGGCTACACCTTC
CASSVGDRVNYGYTF
>TRBV12-3/TRBV12-4|few|TRBJ2-1|.
TGTGCCAGCAGCCGTCCGAGGGTAAGCAGCAATGAGCAGTTCTTC
CASSRPRVSSNEQFF
>TRBV28|few|TRBJ1-6|.
TGTGCCTTTGGCCCCTTGAATTCACCCCTCCACTTT
CAFGPLNSPLHF
>TRBV7-9|few|TRBJ1-1|.
TGTGCCAGCAGCTTACCCGTGCACACTGAAGCTTTCTTT
CASSLPVHTEAFF
>TRBV28|.|TRBJ1-6|.
TGTGCCAGCAGTTTAAAGGTAGACTATTCACCCCTCCACTTT
CASSLKVDYSPLHF
>TRBV28|.|TRBJ1-5|.
TGTGCCAGCAGTACTCGACAGATCGGTGGCAATCAGCCCCAGCATTTT
CASSTRQIGGNQPQHF
>TRBV10-2|.|TRBJ2-1|.
TGCGCCAGCAGTGAGATACGGGAGAAATATGAGCAGTTCTTC
CASSEIREKYEQFF
>TRBV24-1|many|TRBJ2-3|.
TGTGCCACCAGTGATTTGCGGGAGAGCGCAGATACGCAGTATTTT
CATSDLRESADTQYF
>TRBV12-3/TRBV12-4|many|TRBJ1-1|TRBD1
TGTGCCAGCACCCCGACAGGGTTAGAAGCTTTCTTT
CASTPTGLEAFF
>TRBV29-1|.|TRBJ1-2|.
TGCAGCGTTGATGAGGGAGCTAACTATGGCTACACCTTC
CSVDEGANYGYTF
>TRBV27|few|TRBJ1-6|.
TGTGCCAGCAGCCGCTCGGATTCACCCCTCCACTTT
CASSRSDSPLHF
>TRBV5-4|few|TRBJ1-6|TRBD1
TGTGCCAGCAGCTTTCAGACAGGGAAAAATTCACCCCTCCACTTT
CASSFQTGKNSPLHF
>TRBV19|.|TRBJ1-4|.
TGTGCCAGTAGCGTAATCTCAGGTACAACTAATGAAAAACTGTTTTTT
CASSVISGTTNEKLFF
>TRBV7-2|.|TRBJ1-2|TRBD1
TGTGCCAGCAGTTCTCCGGGACAGCGCTATGGCTACACCTTC
CASSSPGQRYGYTF
>TRBV15|few|TRBJ2-7|TRBD2
TGTGCCACCAGTCATAAGGGACTAGCGGGGGGGAACGAGCAGTACTTC
CATSHKGLAGGNEQYF
>TRBV18|.|TRBJ2-5|.
TGTGCCAGCTCATCATATCAAGTAGCGGCCCAAGAGACCCAGTACTTC
CASSSYQVAAQETQYF
>TRBV7-6|.|TRBJ2-5|.
TGTGCCAGCAGCTTACCCCAAGAGACCCAGTACTTC
CASSLPQETQYF
>TRBV6-2/TRBV6-3|few|TRBJ1-2|TRBD1
TGTGCCAGCAACGAGAGAGATATGGGACAGCGCCGGTATGGCTACACCTTC
CASNERDMGQRRYGYTF
>TRBV7-6|many|TRBJ2-2|.
TGTGCCAGCAGTCGAGGGGCCGGGGAGCTGTTTTTT
CASSRGAGELFF
>TRBV7-2|.|TRBJ2-5|TRBD1
TGTGCCAGCAGCCCGGGGACAGGGGGCGCCGAGACCCAGTACTTC
CASSPGTGGAETQYF
>TRBV11-2|few|TRBJ2-7|.
TGTGCCAGCAGCTTACGTCCGGGGTTATACGAGCAGTACTTC
CASSLRPGLYEQYF
>TRBV7-2|many|TRBJ2-7|TRBD2
TGTGCCAGCAGCTACGTACTAGCGGGACCCTACGAGCAGTACTTC
CASSYVLAGPYEQYF
>TRBV7-2|few|TRBJ1-5|.
TGTGCCAGCAGTAAAGGAACAGGGTTCAATCAGCCCCAGCATTTT
CASSKGTGFNQPQHF
>TRBV7-2|.|TRBJ2-7|.
TGTGCCAGCAGCTTAGGCGGGAAAACCTACGAGCAGTACTTC
CASSLGGKTYEQYF
>TRBV5-1|few|TRBJ2-3|TRBD2
TGCGCCAGCAGACCGGGACTAGGCGCAGATACGCAGTATTTT
CASRPGLGADTQYF
>TRBV9|.|TRBJ2-3|.
TGTGCCAGCAGCGGGACCTGGGTCACAGATACGCAGTATTTT
CASSGTWVTDTQYF
>TRBV7-9|many|TRBJ2-7|TRBD1
TGTGCCAGCAGCTCCGACCCCAGACAGGGGAGCGAGCAGTACTTC
CASSSDPRQGSEQYF
>TRBV7-9|many|TRBJ1-6|.
TGTGCCAGCAGCTTAGTCGCGGGCCCTAACTATAATTCACCCCTCCACTTT
CASSLVAGPNYNSPLHF